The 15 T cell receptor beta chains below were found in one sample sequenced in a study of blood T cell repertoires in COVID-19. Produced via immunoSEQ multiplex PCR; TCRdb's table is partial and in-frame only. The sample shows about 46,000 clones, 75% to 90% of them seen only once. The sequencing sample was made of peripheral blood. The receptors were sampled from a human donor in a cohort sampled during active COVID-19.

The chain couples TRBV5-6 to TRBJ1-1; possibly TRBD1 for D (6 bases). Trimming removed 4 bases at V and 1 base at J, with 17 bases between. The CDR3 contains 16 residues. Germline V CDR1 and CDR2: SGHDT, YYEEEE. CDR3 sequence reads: CASSLQPGQKNTEAFF. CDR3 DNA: TGTGCCAGCAGCCTTCAGCCCGGACAGAAGAACACTGAAGCTTTCTTT.

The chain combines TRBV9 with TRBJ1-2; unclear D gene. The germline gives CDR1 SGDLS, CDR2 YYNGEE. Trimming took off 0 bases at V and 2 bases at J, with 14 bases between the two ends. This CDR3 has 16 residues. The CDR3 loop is CASSVVDSPKNYGYTF. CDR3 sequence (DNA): TGTGCCAGCAGCGTAGTGGACTCGCCTAAAAACTATGGCTACACCTTC.

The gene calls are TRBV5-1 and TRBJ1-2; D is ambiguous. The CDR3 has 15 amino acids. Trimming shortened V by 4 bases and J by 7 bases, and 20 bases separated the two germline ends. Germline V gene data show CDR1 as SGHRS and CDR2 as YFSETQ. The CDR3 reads CASSQTDSPVLGYTF. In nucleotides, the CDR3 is TGCGCCAGCAGCCAGACGGACTCCCCGGTCCTTGGCTACACCTTC.

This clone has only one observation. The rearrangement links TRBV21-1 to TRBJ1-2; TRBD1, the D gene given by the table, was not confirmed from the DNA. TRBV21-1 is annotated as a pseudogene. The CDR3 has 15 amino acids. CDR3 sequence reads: CASSKTPGTRGGYTF. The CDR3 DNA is TGTGCCAGCAGCAAAACCCCCGGGACAAGGGGTGGCTACACCTTC.

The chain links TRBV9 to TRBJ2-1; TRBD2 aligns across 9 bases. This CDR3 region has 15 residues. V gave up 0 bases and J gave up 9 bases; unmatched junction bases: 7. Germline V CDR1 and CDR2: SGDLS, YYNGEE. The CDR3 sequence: CASSVEGGRATEQFF. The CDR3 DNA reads TGTGCCAGCAGCGTAGAAGGCGGGAGGGCCACTGAGCAGTTCTTC.

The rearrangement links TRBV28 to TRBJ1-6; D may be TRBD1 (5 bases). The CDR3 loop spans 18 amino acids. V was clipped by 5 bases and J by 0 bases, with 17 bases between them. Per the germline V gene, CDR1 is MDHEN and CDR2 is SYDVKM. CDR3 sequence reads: CASSPGTGLGSYNSPLHF. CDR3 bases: TGTGCCAGCAGTCCCGGGACGGGACTGGGCTCCTATAATTCACCCCTCCACTTT.

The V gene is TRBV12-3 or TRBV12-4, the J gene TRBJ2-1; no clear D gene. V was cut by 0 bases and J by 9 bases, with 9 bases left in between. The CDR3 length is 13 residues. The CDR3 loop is CASSLASGGEQFF. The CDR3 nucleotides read TGTGCCAGCAGTTTAGCTTCAGGTGGTGAGCAGTTCTTC.

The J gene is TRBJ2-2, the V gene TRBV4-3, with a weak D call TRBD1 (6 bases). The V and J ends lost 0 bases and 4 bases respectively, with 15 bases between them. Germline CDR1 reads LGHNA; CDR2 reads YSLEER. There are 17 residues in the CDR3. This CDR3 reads CASSQEVKGVGTGELFF. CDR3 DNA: TGCGCCAGCAGCCAAGAAGTTAAGGGGGTTGGCACCGGGGAGCTGTTTTTT.

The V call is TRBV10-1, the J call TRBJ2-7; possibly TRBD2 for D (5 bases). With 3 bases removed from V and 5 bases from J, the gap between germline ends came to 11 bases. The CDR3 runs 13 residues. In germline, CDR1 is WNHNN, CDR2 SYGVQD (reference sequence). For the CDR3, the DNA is TGCGCCAGCAGTGACTCGGCCGGGGACGAGCAGTACTTC. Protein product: CASSDSAGDEQYF.

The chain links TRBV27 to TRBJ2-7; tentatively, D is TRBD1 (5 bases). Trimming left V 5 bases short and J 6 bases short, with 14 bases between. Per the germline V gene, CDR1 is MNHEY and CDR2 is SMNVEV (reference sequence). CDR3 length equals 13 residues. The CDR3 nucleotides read TGTGCCAGCAGTCCCCTCCCAGGGTTCGAGCAGTACTTC. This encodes CASSPLPGFEQYF.

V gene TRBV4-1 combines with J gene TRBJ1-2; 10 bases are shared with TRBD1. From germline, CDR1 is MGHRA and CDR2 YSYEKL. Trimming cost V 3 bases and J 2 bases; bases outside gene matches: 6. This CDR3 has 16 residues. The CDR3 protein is CASSHISGQGNYGYTF. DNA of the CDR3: TGCGCCAGCAGCCACATTTCGGGACAGGGGAACTATGGCTACACCTTC.

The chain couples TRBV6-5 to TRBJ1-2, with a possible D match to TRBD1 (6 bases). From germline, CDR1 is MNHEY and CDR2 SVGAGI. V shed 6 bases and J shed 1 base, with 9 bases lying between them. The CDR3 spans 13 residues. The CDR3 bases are TGTGCCAGCAGGACACAGGGTAACTATGGCTACACCTTC. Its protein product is CASRTQGNYGYTF.

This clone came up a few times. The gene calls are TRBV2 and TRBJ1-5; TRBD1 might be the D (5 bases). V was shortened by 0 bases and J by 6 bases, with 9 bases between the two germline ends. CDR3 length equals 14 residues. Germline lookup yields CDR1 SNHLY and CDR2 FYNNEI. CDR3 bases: TGTGCCAGCAGTGAAGCGCGGGGGGTTCAGCCCCAGCATTTT. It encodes CASSEARGVQPQHF.

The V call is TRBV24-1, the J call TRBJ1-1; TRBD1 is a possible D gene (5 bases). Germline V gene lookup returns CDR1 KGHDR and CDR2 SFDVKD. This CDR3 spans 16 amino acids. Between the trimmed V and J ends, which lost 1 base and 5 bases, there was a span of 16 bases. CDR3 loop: CATSDFRQAEGTEAFF. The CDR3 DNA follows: TGTGCCACCAGTGATTTCCGTCAGGCGGAGGGGACTGAAGCTTTCTTT.

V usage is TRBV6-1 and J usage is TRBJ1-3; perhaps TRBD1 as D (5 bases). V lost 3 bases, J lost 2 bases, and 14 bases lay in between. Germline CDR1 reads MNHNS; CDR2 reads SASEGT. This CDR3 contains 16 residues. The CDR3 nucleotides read TGTGCCAGCAGTGAGAACACAGGCTCGGCTGGAAACACCATATATTTT. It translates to CASSENTGSAGNTIYF.